The T cell receptor (beta chain) described here comes from a study of immune heterogeneity within non-small cell lung tumors. This clonotype was counted a few times. The antigen is not known. General study findings and limits: T-cell receptor beta clonotypes at high frequency differed largely between individual patients. Multiple tumor sites within a patient showed recurrence of identical dominant CDR3 beta clonotypes; site-unique high-frequency clones were present as well.

Samples each supplied around 600 ng of bulk tumor genomic DNA as template. Several widely spaced biopsies per primary tumor were taken during surgery. It was patients with untreated, newly diagnosed non-small cell lung cancer who underwent curative surgery. It was a multiplex PCR that amplified TCR beta CDR3, with 32 V and 13 J primers. TCRdb analysed the multiplex PCR reads with MiXCR anew, one entry per CDR3 protein. Here the sample spans roughly 13,000 distinct CDR3 sequences, around 23% being singletons. The clonotype was recovered from a man aged 45 to 65 with non-small cell lung cancer. Sequencing was performed on lung tumor tissue.

For the CDR3, the DNA is TGCGCCAGCACCACGACTAGCGGGGGTGGCGAGCAGTACTTC. Amino acid sequence: CASTTTSGGGEQYF. The gene calls are TRBV4-1 and TRBJ2-7; TRBD2 aligns across 12 bases. The J segment lost 6 bases and the V segment lost 7 bases, leaving 7 bases of the junction unmatched. CDR3 size: 14 residues. The germline gives CDR1 MGHRA, CDR2 YSYEKL.